The sequence of this T cell receptor (beta chain) was determined in a study of cytomegalovirus exposure and HLA in healthy donors. Concerning this clone: Its cognate antigen is unknown.

The PCR employed 60 Vbeta primers together with 13 Jbeta primers. TCRdb keeps only in-frame clones here, not all; method: immunoSEQ multiplex PCR. The data contain 150,000 to 200,000 clones, around 80% of them singletons. The J segment lost 1 base and the V segment lost 6 bases, leaving 5 bases of the junction unmatched. The V gene's germline CDR1 is MNHEY and CDR2 SMNVEV (reference sequence). The CDR3 has 15 amino acids. Study results and caveats: Later genetic work tied a missense DCLRE1C variant to beta-chain V and J trimming.

The specimen sequenced was PBMCs. The genes are TRBV27 and TRBJ1-2; 10 bases agree with TRBD1. The sequence was obtained from a male donor in good health and CMV-seronegative. CDR3 sequence reads: CASSLTGGGNYGYTF. The CDR3 DNA follows: TGTGCCAGCAGCCTGACAGGGGGCGGTAACTATGGCTACACCTTC.